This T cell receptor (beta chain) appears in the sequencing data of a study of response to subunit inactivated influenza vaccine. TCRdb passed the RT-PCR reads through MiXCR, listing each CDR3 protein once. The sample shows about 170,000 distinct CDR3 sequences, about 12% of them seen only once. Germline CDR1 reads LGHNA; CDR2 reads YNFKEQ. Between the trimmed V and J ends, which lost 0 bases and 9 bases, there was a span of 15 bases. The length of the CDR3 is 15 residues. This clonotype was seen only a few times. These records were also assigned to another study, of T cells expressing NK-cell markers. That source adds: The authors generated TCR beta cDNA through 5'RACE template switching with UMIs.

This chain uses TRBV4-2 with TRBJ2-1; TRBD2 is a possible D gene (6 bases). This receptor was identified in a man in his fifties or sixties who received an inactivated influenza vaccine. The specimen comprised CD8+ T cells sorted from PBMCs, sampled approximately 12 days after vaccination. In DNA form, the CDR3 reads TGTGCCAGCAGCCAAGATCTCCTGGGAGGAGGTGAGCAGTTCTTC. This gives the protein CASSQDLLGGGEQFF.